This T cell receptor beta chain is drawn from a study of sequential checkpoint blockade in melanoma. Specified treatment: randomized to nivolumab then ipilimumab (arm A) or the reverse (arm B). PBMC sorting kept live CD3+CD8+ cells without CD19 or CD56. The germline CDR1 and CDR2 sequences are SGDLS and YYNGEE. The CDR3 has 16 amino acids. V shed 5 bases and J 4 bases; nucleotides not matched to a gene: 12. TCRdb keeps only in-frame clones here, not all; method: immunoSEQ multiplex PCR. The table shows 9,500 to 12,000 clones, with around 73% occurring only once. This TCR came from a human donor with melanoma. The chain recombines TRBV9 with TRBJ2-3, with 8 nucleotides matching TRBD2. The specimen was CD8+ T cells sorted from blood (inferred from file names), collected from a patient given nivolumab and ipilimumab in sequence. CDR3 amino acids: CASSELSGTGADTQYF. For the CDR3, the DNA is TGTGCCAGCAGTGAACTTAGCGGGACGGGGGCAGATACGCAGTATTTT.